Each of the 10 T cell receptor beta chains below was sequenced from the same sample in a study of blood T cell repertoires in COVID-19 (dated by TCRdb to 2020 to 2021). Library prep was done by the immunoSEQ multiplex PCR assay. Held by TCRdb, this immuneACCESS table contains in-frame sequences only and omits some clones. Under half of the omission traces to an unresolved V gene where checked; the cause of the rest is unknown. The sample table holds 95,000 to 150,000 clones, of which around 86% were seen once. The ten largest make up about 12% of the sample. Sequences were obtained from peripheral blood. These receptors all come from a man aged 55 to 69 with acute or convalescent COVID-19.

This chain uses TRBV5-4 with TRBJ1-2; TRBD1 agrees at 8 bases. Germline V gene sequence: CDR1 SGHNT, CDR2 YYREEE (reference sequence). V lost 4 bases, J lost 3 bases, and 5 bases stayed unmatched. The CDR3 runs 14 residues. In nucleotides, the CDR3 is TGTGCCAGCAGCCCCGGGGGACAGGACTATGGCTACACCTTC. It encodes CASSPGGQDYGYTF.

The rearrangement uses TRBV11-2 and TRBJ2-7; 10 positions match TRBD2. Trimming cost V 5 bases and J 9 bases; bases outside gene matches: 10. There are 14 residues in the CDR3. CDR1 is SGHAT and CDR2 is FQNNGV in the germline V gene. Here the CDR3 DNA reads TGTGCCAGCAGCCCCGGGACTAGCGAGAGGCGGCAGTACTTC. Its protein product is CASSPGTSERRQYF. Variable domain in full (rest from reference TRBV11-2 and TRBJ2-7): EAGVAQSPRYKIIEKRQSVAFWCNPISGHATLYWYQQILGQGPKLLIQFQNNGVVDDSQLPKDRFSAERLKGVDSTLKIQPAKLEDSAVYLCASSPGTSERRQYFGPGTRLTVT.

This rearrangement joins TRBV28 to TRBJ2-1; TRBD2 agrees at 13 bases. CDR1 and CDR2 (germline): MDHEN, SYDVKM. The CDR3 contains 16 residues. J lost 7 bases, V lost 5 bases, and 8 bases had no gene match. CDR3 protein: CASSPRLAGGRNEQFF. The CDR3 nucleotides are TGTGCCAGCAGTCCCAGACTAGCGGGAGGAAGGAATGAGCAGTTCTTC.

This clone has only one observation. CDR3 nucleotide sequence: TGTGCCTGGACCCCGACAGTTACTGAAGCTTTCTTT. Translating it yields CAWTPTVTEAFF. This chain connects TRBV30 to TRBJ1-1; a possible D gene is TRBD1 (5 bases). Deletions cut 4 bases from V and 5 bases from J, with 11 bases between. The CDR3 has 12 amino acids. Germline CDR1 GTSNPN, CDR2 SVGIG (reference sequence).

This sequence joins TRBV5-1 and TRBJ2-1, with a tentative D call TRBD2 (6 bases). The germline V and J ends were trimmed by 4 bases and 8 bases, with 19 bases remaining between them. Germline V CDR1 and CDR2: SGHRS, YFSETQ. This CDR3 has 15 amino acids. The CDR3 DNA reads TGCGCCAGCAGCCCGGGGGTTTACCTATCCGATGAGCAGTTCTTC. This codes for CASSPGVYLSDEQFF.

V is TRBV5-1 and J is TRBJ2-3, with 11 positions matching TRBD2. V shed 2 bases, J shed 6 bases, and the junction held 2 bases outside the gene matches. Germline assignment: CDR1 SGHRS and CDR2 YFSETQ. The CDR3 is made up of 14 amino acids. The CDR3 sequence is CASSFTSGSDTQYF. CDR3 nucleotide sequence: TGCGCCAGCAGCTTCACTAGCGGGAGTGATACGCAGTATTTT.

The sample holds one count of this clone. This chain joins TRBV29-1 and TRBJ2-7; TRBD1 matches 9 bases. V shed 2 bases, J shed 5 bases, and the junction held 10 bases outside the gene matches. The CDR3 consists of 15 residues. Germline V gene sequence: CDR1 SQVTM, CDR2 ANQGSEA. The CDR3 region is CSVEQSGQGRDEQYF. The CDR3 nucleotides read TGCAGCGTTGAACAATCGGGACAGGGCAGGGACGAGCAGTACTTC.

V usage is TRBV11-2 and J usage is TRBJ2-5; the match to TRBD2 covers 13 bases. The CDR3 consists of 19 residues. Losses at the gene ends were 1 base for V and 1 base for J; bases not matched to a gene: 9. Germline V gives CDR1 SGHAT, CDR2 FQNNGV. Here the CDR3 reads CASSLVLGLAGSGQETQYF. Written as DNA, the CDR3 is TGTGCCAGCAGCTTAGTACTGGGACTAGCGGGATCGGGCCAAGAGACCCAGTACTTC.

The chain uses TRBV2 and TRBJ1-5, with 7 bases lining up with TRBD1. The CDR3 has 15 residues. The germline gives CDR1 SNHLY, CDR2 FYNNEI. The V segment lost 4 bases and the J segment 2 bases; nucleotides outside the gene matches: 5. CDR3 in DNA: TGTGCCAGCAGTGGGGGACAGAGGGGCAATCAGCCCCAGCATTTT. This translates into CASSGGQRGNQPQHF. The full variable domain, its missing parts supplied by reference TRBV2 and TRBJ1-5, is EPEVTQTPSHQVTQMGQEVILRCVPISNHLYFYWYRQILGQKVEFLVSFYNNEISEKSEIFDDQFSVERPDGSNFTLKIRSTKLEDSAMYFCASSGGQRGNQPQHFGDGTRLSIL.

The chain's CDR3 is CASSSAGGTYNEQFF. The CDR3 nucleotides are TGCGCCAGCAGTTCAGCGGGAGGCACTTACAATGAGCAGTTCTTC. V is TRBV5-1 and J is TRBJ2-1; 9 bases match TRBD2. The V and J ends lost 5 bases and 4 bases, in that order; junction bases with no gene match: 7. Germline V gene data show CDR1 as SGHRS and CDR2 as YFSETQ. The CDR3 loop spans 15 amino acids.